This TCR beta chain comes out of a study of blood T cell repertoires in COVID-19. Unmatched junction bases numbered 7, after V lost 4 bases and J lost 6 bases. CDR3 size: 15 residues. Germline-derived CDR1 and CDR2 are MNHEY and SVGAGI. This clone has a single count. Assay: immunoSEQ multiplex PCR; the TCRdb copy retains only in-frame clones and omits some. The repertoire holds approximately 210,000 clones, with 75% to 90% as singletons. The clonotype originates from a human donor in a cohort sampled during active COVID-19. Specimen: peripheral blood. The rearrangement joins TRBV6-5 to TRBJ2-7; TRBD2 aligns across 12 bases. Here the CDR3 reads CASSSLAGGPLEQYF. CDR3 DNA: TGTGCCAGCAGTTCTCTAGCGGGAGGGCCTCTCGAGCAGTACTTC.